The clone carrying this TCR beta chain was found a few times. No antigen is known for it. The data belong to a study of T cells after yellow fever vaccination. Broader study findings: One caveat is that FACS-sorted repertoires could contain abundant clonotypes contaminating from the bulk population. There was a small share of clonotypes that showed up in both the CD4 and CD8 compartments. The secondary response was weaker but peaked faster, day 5 versus 15.

This CDR3 contains 17 residues. V lost 3 bases, J lost 5 bases, and 11 bases stayed unmatched. TCR cDNA was made by 5'RACE template switching, adding a universal primer site and UMIs. TCRdb re-derived calls from the 5' RACE reads in MiXCR, one entry per CDR3 protein. This sample yields approximately 300,000 distinct CDR3 sequences, of which around 6.8% are seen a single time; 15% to 20% belongs to the top ten. The sequence derives from a man aged 18 to 29 who received the YFV17D yellow fever vaccine. The sample was PBMCs, taken about 41 days after the first yellow fever vaccination. The chain employs TRBV12-3 or TRBV12-4 and TRBJ2-2, with 8 bases matching TRBD1. This chain's CDR3 is CASSLGTQGALTGELFF. DNA of the CDR3: TGTGCCAGCAGTTTGGGGACCCAGGGGGCGCTGACCGGGGAGCTGTTTTTT.